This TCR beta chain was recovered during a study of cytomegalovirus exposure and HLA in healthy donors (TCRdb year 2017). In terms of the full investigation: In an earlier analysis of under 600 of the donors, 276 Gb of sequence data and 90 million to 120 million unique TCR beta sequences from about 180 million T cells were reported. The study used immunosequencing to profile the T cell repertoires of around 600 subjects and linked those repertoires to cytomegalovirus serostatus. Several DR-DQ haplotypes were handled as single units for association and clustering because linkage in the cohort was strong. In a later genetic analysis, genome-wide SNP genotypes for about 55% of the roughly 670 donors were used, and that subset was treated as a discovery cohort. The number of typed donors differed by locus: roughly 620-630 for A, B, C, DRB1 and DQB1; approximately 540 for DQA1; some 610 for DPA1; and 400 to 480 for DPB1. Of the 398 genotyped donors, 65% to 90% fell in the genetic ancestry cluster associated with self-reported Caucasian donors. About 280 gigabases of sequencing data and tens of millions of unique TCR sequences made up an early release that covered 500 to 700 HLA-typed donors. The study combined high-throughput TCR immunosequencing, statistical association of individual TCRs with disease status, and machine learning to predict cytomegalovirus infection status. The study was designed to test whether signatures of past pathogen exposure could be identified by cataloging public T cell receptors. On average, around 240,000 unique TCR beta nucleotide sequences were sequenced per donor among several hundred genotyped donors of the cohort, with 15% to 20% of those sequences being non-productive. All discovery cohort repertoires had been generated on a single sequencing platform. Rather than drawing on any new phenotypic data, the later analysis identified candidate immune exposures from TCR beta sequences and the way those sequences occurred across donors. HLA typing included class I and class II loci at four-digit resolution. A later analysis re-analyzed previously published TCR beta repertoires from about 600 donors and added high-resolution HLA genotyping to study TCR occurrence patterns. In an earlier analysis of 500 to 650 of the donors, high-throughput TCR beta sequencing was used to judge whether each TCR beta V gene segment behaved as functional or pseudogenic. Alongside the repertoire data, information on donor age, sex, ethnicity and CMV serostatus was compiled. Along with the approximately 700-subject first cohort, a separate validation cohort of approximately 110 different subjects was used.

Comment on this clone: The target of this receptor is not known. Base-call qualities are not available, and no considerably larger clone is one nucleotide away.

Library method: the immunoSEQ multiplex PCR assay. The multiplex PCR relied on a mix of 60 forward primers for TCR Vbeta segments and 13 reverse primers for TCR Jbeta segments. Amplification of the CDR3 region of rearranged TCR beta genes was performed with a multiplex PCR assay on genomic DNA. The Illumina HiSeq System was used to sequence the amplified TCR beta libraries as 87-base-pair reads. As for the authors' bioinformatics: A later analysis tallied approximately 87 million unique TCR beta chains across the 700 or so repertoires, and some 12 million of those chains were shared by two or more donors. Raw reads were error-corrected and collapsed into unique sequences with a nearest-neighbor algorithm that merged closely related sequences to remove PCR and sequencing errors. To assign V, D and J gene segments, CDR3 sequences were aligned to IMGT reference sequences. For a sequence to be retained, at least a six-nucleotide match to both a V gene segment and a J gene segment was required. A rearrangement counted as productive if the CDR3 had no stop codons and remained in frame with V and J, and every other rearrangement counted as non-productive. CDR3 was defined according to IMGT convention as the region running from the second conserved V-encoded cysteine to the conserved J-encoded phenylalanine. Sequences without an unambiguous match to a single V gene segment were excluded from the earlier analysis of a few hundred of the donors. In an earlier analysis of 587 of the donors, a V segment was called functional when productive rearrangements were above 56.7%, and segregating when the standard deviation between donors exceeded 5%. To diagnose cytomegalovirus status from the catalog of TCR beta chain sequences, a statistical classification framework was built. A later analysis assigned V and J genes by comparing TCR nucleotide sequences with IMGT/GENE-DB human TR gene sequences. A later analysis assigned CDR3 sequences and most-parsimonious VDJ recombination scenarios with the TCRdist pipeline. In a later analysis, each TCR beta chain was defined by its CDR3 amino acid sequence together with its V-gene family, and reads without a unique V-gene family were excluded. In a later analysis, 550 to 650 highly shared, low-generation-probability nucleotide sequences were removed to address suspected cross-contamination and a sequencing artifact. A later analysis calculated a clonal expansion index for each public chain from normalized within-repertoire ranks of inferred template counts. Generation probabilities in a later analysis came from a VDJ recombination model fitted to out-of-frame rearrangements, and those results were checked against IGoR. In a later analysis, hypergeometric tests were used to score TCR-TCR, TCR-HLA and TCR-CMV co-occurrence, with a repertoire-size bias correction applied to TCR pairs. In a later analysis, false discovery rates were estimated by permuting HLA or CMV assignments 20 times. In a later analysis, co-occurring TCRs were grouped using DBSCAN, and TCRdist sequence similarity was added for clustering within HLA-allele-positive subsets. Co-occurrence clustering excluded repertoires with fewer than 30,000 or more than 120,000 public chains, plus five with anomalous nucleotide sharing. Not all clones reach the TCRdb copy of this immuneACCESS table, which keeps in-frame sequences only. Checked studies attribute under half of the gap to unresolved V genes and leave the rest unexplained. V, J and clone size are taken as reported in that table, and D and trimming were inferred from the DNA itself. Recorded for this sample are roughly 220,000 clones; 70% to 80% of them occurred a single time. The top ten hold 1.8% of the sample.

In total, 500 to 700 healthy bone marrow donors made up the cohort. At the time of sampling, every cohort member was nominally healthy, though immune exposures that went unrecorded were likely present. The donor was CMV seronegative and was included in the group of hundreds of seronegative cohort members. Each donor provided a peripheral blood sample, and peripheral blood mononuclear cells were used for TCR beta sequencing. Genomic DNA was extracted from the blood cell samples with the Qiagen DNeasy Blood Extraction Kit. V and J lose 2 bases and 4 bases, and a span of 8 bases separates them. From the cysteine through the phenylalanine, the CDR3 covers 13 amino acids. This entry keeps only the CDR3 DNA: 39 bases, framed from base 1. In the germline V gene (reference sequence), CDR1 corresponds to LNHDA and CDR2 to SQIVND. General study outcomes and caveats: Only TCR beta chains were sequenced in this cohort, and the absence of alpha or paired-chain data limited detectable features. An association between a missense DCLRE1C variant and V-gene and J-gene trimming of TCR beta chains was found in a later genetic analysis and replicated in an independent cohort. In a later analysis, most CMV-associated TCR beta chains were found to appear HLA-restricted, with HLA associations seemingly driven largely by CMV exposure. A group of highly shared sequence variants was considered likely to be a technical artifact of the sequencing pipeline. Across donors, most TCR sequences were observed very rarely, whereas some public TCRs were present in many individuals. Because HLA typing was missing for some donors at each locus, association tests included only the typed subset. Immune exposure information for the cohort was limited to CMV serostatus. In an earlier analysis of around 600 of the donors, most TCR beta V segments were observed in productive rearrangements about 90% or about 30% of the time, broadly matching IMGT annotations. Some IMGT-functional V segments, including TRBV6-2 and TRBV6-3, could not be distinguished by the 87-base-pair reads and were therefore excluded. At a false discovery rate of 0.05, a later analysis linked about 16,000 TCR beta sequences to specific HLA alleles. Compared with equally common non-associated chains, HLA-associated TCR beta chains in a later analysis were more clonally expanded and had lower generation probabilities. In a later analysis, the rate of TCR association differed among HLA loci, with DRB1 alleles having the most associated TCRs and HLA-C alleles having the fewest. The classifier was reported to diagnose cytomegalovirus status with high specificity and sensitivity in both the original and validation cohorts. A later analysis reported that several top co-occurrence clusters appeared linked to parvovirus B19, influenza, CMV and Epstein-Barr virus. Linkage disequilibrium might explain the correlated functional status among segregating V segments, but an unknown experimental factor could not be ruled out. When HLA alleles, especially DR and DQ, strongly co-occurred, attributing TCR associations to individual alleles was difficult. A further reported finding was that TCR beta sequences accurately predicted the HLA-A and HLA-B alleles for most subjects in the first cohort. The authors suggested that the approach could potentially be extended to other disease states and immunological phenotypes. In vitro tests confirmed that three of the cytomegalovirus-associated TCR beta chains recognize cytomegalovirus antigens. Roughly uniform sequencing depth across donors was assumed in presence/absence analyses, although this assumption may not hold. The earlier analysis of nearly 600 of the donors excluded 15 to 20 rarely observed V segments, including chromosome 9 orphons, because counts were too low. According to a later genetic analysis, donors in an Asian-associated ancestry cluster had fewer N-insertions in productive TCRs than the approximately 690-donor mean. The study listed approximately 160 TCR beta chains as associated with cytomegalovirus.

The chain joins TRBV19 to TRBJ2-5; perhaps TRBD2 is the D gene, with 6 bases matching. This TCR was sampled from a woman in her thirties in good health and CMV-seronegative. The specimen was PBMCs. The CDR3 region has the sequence CASSIMGGETQYF. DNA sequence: TGTGCCAGTAGTATAATGGGGGGAGAGACCCAGTACTTC.